These 5 T cell receptor beta chains share one sample of origin, sequenced in a study of T cell responses to AZD1222 COVID-19 vaccine. Sequencing used immunoSEQ multiplex PCR; TCRdb keeps in-frame clones, though not all of them. The table lists around 44,000 clones, just over 85% of them singletons. The source material was peripheral blood, sampled 28 days after the second AZD1222 dose. These receptors were taken from an adult who received the AZD1222 COVID-19 vaccine.

The count of this clone is one. V is TRBV3-1 (or the pseudogene TRBV3-2) and J is TRBJ2-2; D gene unclear. The CDR3 is made up of 13 amino acids. Deletions cut 1 base from V and 2 bases from J, with 2 bases between. Germline values: CDR1 LGHDT, CDR2 YNNKEL (reference sequence). The CDR3 nucleotides read TGTGCCAGCAGCCAAGTTAACACCGGGGAGCTGTTTTTT. Translation gives CASSQVNTGELFF.

V gene TRBV14 combines with J gene TRBJ2-3; D might be TRBD1 (5 bases). CDR1 is SGHDN and CDR2 is FVKESK in the germline V gene. This CDR3 has 17 residues. V was clipped by 0 bases and J by 0 bases, with 13 bases between them. This chain's CDR3 is CASSQDSAGSSTDTQYF. The CDR3 DNA is TGTGCCAGCAGCCAAGATTCTGCAGGGTCTAGCACAGATACGCAGTATTTT.

The chain employs TRBV6-5 and TRBJ2-1; TRBD1 might be the D (6 bases). Germline CDR1 reads MNHEY; CDR2 reads SVGAGI. The germline V and J ends were trimmed by 2 bases and 4 bases, with 12 bases remaining between them. The CDR3 covers 15 residues. The CDR3 region is CASSYGDMGYNEQFF. The CDR3 region has the DNA TGTGCCAGCAGTTACGGGGACATGGGATACAATGAGCAGTTCTTC.

V is TRBV4-3 and J is TRBJ2-5; D unclear. CDR1 and CDR2 (germline): LGHNA, YSLEER. V was clipped by 1 base and J by 4 bases, with 10 bases between them. The CDR3 covers 14 residues. The chain's CDR3 is CASSQAERPETQYF. CDR3 DNA sequence: TGCGCCAGCAGCCAAGCGGAGAGGCCAGAGACCCAGTACTTC.

V gene TRBV7-2 combines with J gene TRBJ2-7; D remains ambiguous. The CDR3 is 15 residues long. Germline V gene lookup returns CDR1 SGHTA and CDR2 FQGNSA. V shed 7 bases and J shed 3 bases, with 19 bases lying between them. CDR3 amino acids: CASNSLTEFLYEQYF. In DNA form, the CDR3 reads TGTGCCAGCAATAGTCTAACCGAGTTTCTCTACGAGCAGTACTTC.